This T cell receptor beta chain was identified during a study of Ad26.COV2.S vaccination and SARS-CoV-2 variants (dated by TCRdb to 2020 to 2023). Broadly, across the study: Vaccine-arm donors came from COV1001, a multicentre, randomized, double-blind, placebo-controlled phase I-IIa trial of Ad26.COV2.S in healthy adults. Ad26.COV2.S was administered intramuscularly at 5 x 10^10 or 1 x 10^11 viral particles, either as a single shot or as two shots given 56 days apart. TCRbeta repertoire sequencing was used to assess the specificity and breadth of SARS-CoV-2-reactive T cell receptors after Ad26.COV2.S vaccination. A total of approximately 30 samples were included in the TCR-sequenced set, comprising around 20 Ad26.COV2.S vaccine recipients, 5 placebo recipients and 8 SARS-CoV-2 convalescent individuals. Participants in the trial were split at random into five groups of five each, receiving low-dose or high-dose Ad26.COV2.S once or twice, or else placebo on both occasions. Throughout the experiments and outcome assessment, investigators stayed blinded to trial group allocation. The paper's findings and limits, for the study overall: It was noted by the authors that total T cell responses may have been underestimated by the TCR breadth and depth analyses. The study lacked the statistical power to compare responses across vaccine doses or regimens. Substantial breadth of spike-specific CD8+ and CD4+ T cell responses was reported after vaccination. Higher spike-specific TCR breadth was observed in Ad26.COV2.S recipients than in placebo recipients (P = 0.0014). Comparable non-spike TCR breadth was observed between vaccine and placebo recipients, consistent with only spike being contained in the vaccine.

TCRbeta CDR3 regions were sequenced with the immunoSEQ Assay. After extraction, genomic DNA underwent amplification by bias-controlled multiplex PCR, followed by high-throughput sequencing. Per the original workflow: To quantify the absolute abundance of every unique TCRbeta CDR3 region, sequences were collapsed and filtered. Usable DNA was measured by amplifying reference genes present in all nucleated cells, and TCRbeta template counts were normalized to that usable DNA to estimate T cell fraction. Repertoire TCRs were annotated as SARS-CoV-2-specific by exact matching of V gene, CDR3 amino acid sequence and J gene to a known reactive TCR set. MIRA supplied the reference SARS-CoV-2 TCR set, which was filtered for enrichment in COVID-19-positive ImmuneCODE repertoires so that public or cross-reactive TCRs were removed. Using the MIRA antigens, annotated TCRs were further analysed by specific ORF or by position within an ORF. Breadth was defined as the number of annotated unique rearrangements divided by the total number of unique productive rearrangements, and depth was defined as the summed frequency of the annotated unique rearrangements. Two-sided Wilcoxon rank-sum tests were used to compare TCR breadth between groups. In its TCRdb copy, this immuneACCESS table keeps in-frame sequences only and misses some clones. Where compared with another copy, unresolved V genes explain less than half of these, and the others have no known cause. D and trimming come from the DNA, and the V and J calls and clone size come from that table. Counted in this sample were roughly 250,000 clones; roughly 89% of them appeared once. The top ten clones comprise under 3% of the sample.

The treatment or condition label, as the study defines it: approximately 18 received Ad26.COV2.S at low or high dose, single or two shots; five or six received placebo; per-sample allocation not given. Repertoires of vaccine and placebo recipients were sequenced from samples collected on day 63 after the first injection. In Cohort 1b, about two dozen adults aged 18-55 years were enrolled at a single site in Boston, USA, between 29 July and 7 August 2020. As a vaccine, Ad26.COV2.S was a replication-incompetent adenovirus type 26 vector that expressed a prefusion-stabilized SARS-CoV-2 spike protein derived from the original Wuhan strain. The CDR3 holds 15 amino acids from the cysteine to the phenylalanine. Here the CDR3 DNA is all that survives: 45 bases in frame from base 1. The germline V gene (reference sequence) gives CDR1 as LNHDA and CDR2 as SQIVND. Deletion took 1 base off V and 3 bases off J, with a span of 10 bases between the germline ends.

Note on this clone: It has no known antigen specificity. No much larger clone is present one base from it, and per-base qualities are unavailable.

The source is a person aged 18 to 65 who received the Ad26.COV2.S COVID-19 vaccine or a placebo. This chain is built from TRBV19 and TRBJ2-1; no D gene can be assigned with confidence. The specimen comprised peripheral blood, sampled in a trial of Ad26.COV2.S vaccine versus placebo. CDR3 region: CASSIGHSLYNEQFF. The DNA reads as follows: TGTGCCAGTAGTATAGGACACTCGCTCTACAATGAGCAGTTCTTC.